This TCR beta chain appears in the sequencing data of a study of T cells in localized non-small cell lung cancer. Overall study findings and caveats: Because only a single region of the tumor was sequenced, heterogeneity remains possible. Among the top 100 tumor clones, a median 57 appeared in adjacent lung. Among the tissues sampled, uninvolved adjacent lung had the highest T cell clonality, above tumor. Greater T cell density in blood accompanied longer overall survival.

In the case of this clone: Its antigen is currently unknown.

The germline V gene encodes CDR1 SGHVS and CDR2 FNYEAQ. The CDR3 length is 16 residues. V lost 3 bases, J lost 0 bases, and 2 bases stayed unmatched. Measured with immunoSEQ multiplex PCR; TCRdb has only the in-frame clones, and not every one. The sample lists approximately 29,000 clones; roughly 87% were seen once. The chain has TRBV7-6 and TRBJ2-2; TRBD1 matches 9 bases. This sequence originates from a male donor at least 60 years old with stage I lung adenocarcinoma. The sample in question was peripheral blood, obtained before any cancer treatment. CDR3 sequence reads: CASSLTGGPNTGELFF. In nucleotides, the CDR3 is TGTGCCAGCAGCTTGACAGGGGGACCGAACACCGGGGAGCTGTTTTTT. The whole variable domain, remainder taken from reference TRBV7-6 and TRBJ2-2, is GAGVSQSPRYKVTKRGQDVALRCDPISGHVSLYWYRQALGQGPEFLTYFNYEAQQDKSGLPNDRFSAERPEGSISTLTIQRTEQRDSAMYRCASSLTGGPNTGELFFGEGSRLTVL.